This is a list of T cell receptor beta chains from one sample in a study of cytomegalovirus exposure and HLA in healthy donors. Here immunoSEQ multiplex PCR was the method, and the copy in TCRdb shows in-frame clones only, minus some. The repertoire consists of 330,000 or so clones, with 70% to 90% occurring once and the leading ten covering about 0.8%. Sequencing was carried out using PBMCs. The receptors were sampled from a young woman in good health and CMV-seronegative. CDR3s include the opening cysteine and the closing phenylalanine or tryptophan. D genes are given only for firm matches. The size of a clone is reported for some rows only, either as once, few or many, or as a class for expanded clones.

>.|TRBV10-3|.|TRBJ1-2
CAIRGWGGYGYTF
TGTGCCATCAGAGGCTGGGGGGGCTATGGCTACACCTTC
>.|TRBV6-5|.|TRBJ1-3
CASSYSPSSGNTIYF
TGTGCCAGCAGTTACTCTCCCAGTTCTGGAAACACCATATATTTT
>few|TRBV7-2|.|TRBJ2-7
CASSLRFRDLQQYF
TGTGCCAGCAGCTTAAGGTTTAGGGACTTACAGCAGTACTTC
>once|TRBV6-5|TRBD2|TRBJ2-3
CASSSASGSTDTQYF
TGTGCCAGCAGTTCGGCTAGCGGGAGCACAGATACGCAGTATTTT
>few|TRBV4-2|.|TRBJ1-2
CASSQDSDSYYGYTF
TGTGCCAGCAGCCAAGATTCGGACAGCTACTATGGCTACACCTTC
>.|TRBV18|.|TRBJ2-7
CASSPPAAGEQYF
TGTGCCAGCTCACCACCAGCGGCGGGCGAGCAGTACTTC
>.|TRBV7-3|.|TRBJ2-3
CASSSGADTSTDTQYF
TGTGCCAGCAGTTCTGGGGCGGATACTAGCACAGATACGCAGTATTTT
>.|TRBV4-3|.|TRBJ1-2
CASSQGGLGYGYTF
TGCGCCAGCAGCCAAGGCGGGCTCGGCTATGGCTACACCTTC
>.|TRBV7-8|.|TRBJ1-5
CASSLASVYGGQPQHF
TGTGCCAGCAGCTTAGCGTCAGTTTACGGAGGTCAGCCCCAGCATTTT
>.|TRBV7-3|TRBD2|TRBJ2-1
CASSPVLAGGMGTYNEQFF
TGTGCCAGCAGCCCTGTACTAGCGGGAGGGATGGGGACCTACAATGAGCAGTTCTTC
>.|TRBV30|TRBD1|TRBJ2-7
CAWSGGGGEQYF
TGTGCCTGGAGTGGAGGGGGCGGGGAGCAGTACTTC
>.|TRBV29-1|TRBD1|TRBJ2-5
CSVVWTGLGETQYF
TGCAGCGTTGTTTGGACAGGGTTAGGGGAGACCCAGTACTTC
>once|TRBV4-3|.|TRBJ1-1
CASSSMGAGSEAFF
TGCGCCAGCAGCTCGATGGGGGCTGGGTCCGAAGCTTTCTTT
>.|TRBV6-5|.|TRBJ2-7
CASSYSFGTRVYF
TGTGCCAGCAGTTACTCCTTCGGGACAAGGGTGTACTTC
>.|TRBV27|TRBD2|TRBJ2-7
CASTGTSGHEQYF
TGTGCCAGCACCGGGACTAGCGGGCACGAGCAGTACTTC
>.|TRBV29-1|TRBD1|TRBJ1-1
CSVRTGLDTEAFF
TGCAGCGTGAGGACAGGGTTGGACACTGAAGCTTTCTTT
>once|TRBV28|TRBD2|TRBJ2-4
CASSSPAGDLWDIQYF
TGTGCCAGCAGTTCCCCAGCGGGGGACCTTTGGGACATTCAGTACTTC
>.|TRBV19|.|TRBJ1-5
CASSIAAVQPQHF
TGTGCCAGTAGTATAGCGGCGGTTCAGCCCCAGCATTTT
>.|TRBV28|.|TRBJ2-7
CASSLRYEQYF
TGTGCCAGCAGTTTGAGGTACGAGCAGTACTTC
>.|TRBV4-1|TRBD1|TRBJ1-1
CASSQAPQGFTEAFF
TGCGCCAGCAGCCAGGCCCCACAGGGGTTCACTGAAGCTTTCTTT
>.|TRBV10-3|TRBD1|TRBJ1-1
CAIRSDRHLYTEAFF
TGTGCCATCAGGTCGGACAGGCACCTTTACACTGAAGCTTTCTTT
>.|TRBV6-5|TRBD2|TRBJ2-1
CASSYLSGRGEQFF
TGTGCCAGCAGTTATCTTAGCGGGAGGGGTGAGCAGTTCTTC
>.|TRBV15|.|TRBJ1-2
CATSRDAEGVGRYGYTF
TGTGCCACCAGCAGAGATGCGGAAGGGGTCGGTCGCTATGGCTACACCTTC
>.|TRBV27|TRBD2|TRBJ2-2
CASSLMGTSGVSTGELFF
TGTGCCAGCAGTTTAATGGGGACTAGCGGGGTCTCCACCGGGGAGCTGTTTTTT
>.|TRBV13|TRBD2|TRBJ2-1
CASSLEGRLAGEAYNEQFF
TGTGCCAGCAGCTTAGAGGGGAGACTAGCGGGAGAGGCCTACAATGAGCAGTTCTTC
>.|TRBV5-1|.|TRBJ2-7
CASSGSNEQYF
TGCGCCAGCAGCGGTTCTAACGAGCAGTACTTC
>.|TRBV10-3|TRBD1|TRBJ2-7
CAIRDRHLGEQYF
TGTGCCATCAGGGACAGGCACCTAGGGGAGCAGTACTTC
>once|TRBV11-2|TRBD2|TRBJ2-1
CASSFELSGIYNEQFF
TGTGCCAGCAGCTTCGAACTTAGCGGGATCTACAATGAGCAGTTCTTC
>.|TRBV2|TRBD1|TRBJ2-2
CASTSGTGFTGELFF
TGTGCCAGCACTTCCGGGACAGGGTTCACCGGGGAGCTGTTTTTT